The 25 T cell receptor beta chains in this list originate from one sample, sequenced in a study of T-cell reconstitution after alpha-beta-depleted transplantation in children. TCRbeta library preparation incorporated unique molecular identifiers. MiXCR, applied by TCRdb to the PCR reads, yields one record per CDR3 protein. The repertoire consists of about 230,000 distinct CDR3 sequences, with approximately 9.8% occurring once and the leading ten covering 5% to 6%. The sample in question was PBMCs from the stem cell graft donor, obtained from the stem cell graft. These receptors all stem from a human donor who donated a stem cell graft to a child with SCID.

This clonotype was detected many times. Written as DNA, the CDR3 is TGTGCCAGCAGTCTTACGGGGGGCGAACAACAAAACATTCAGTACTTC. Its translation: CASSLTGGEQQNIQYF. The chain uses TRBV5-6 and TRBJ2-4; maybe TRBD2 (7 bases). Trimming pared 5 bases from V and 5 bases from J, leaving 20 bases between. The CDR3 extends over 16 amino acids. Germline V gene data show CDR1 as SGHDT and CDR2 as YYEEEE.

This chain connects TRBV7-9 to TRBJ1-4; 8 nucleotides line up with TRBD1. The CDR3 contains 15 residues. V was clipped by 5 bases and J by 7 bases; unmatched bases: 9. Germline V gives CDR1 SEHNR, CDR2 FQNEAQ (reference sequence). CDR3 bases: TGTGCCAGCAGCCTCGACAGGGGTCTGGTTGAAAAACTGTTTTTT. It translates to CASSLDRGLVEKLFF.

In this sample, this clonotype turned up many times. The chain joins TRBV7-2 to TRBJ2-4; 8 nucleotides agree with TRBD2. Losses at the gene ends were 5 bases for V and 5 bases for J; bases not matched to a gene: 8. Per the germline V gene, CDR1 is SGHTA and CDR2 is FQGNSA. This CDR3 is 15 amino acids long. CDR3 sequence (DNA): TGTGCCAGCAGCCCCATAGCGGGGCGGGAAAACATTCAGTACTTC. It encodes CASSPIAGRENIQYF.

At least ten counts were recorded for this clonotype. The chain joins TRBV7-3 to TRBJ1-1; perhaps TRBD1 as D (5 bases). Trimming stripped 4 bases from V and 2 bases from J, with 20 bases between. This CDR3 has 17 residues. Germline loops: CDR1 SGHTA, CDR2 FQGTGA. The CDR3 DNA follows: TGTGCCAGCAGCTCCCAACGGGGCCGAGTATGCAACACTGAAGCTTTCTTT. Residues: CASSSQRGRVCNTEAFF. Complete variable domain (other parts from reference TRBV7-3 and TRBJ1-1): GAGVSQTPSNKVTEKGKYVELRCDPISGHTALYWYRQSLGQGPEFLIYFQGTGAADDSGLPNDRFFAVRPEGSVSTLKIQRTERGDSAVYLCASSSQRGRVCNTEAFFGQGTRLTVV.

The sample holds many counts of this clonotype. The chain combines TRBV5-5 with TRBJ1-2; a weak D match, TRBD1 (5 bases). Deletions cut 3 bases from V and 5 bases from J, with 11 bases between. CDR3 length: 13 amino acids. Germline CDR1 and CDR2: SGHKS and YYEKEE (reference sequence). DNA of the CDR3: TGTGCCAGCAGCTCCCGGGACGGGTATGGCTACACCTTC. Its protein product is CASSSRDGYGYTF.

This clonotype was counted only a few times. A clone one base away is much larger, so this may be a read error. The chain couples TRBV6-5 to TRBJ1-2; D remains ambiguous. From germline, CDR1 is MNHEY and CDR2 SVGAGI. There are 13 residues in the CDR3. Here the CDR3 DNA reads TGTGCCAGCAGTTACAAGGCCGTGGGAGGCTACCCCTTC. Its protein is CASSYKAVGGYPF.

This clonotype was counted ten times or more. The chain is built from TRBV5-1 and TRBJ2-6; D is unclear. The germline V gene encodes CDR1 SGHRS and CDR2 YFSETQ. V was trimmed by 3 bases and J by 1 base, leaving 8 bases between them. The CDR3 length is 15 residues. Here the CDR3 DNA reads TGCGCCAGCAGCTCGTCTTATTCTGGGGCCAACGTCCTGACTTTC. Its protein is CASSSSYSGANVLTF.

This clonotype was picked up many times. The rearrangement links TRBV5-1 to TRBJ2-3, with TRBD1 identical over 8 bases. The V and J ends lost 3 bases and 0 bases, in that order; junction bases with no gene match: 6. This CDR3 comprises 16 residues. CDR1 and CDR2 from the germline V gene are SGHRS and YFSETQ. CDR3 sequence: CASSWKTGESTDTQYF. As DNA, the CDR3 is TGCGCCAGCAGCTGGAAGACAGGGGAAAGCACAGATACGCAGTATTTT.

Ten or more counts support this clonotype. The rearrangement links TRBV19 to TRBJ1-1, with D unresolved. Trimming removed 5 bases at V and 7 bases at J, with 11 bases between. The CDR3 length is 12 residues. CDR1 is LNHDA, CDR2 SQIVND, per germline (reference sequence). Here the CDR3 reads CASSGSLFEAFF. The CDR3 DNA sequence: TGTGCCAGTAGTGGGTCACTCTTTGAAGCTTTCTTT.

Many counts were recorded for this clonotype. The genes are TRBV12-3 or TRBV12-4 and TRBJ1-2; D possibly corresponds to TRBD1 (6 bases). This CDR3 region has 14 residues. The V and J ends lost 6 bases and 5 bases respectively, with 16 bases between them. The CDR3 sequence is CASSFTTGTYGYTF. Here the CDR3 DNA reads TGTGCCAGCAGCTTTACGACAGGCACATATGGCTACACCTTC.

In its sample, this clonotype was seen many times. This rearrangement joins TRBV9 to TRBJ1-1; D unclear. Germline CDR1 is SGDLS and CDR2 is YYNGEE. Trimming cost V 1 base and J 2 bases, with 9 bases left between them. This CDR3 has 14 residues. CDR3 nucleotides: TGTGCCAGCAGCGTAAAGGGTGGCAACACTGAAGCTTTCTTT. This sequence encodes CASSVKGGNTEAFF. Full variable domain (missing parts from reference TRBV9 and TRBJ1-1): DSGVTQTPKHLITATGQRVTLRCSPRSGDLSVYWYQQSLDQGLQFLIQYYNGEERAKGNILERFSAQQFPDLHSELNLSSLELGDSALYFCASSVKGGNTEAFFGQGTRLTVV.

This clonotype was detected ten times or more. The CDR3 region has the DNA TGTGCCAGCAGCTTGAGAGGGGGTTCGTCCGATACGCAGTATTTT. This sequence encodes CASSLRGGSSDTQYF. The gene calls are TRBV11-2 and TRBJ2-3; D may be TRBD1 (6 bases). V lost 3 bases to trimming and J lost 6 bases, with 16 bases between them. Germline V gene lookup returns CDR1 SGHAT and CDR2 FQNNGV. The CDR3 sequence is 15 residues long. Looking up the rest from reference TRBV11-2 and TRBJ2-3 gives the full variable domain: EAGVAQSPRYKIIEKRQSVAFWCNPISGHATLYWYQQILGQGPKLLIQFQNNGVVDDSQLPKDRFSAERLKGVDSTLKIQPAKLEDSAVYLCASSLRGGSSDTQYFGPGTRLTVL.

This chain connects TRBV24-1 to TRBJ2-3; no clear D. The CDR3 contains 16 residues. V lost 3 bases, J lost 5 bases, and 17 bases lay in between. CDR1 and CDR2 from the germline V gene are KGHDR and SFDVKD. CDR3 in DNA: TGTGCCACCAGTGATAGCCCCGGTGGTTATGGAGATACGCAGTATTTT. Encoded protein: CATSDSPGGYGDTQYF.

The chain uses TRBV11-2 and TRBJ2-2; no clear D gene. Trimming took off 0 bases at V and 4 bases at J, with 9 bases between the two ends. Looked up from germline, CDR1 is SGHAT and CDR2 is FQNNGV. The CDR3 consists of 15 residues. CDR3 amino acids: CASSLDGSATGELFF. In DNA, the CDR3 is TGTGCCAGCAGCTTAGATGGTTCGGCCACCGGGGAGCTGTTTTTT.

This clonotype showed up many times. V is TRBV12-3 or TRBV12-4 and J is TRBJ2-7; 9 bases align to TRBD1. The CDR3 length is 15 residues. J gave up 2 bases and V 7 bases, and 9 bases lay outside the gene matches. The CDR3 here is CASTLGDREAYEQYF. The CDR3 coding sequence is TGTGCCAGCACCTTAGGGGACAGGGAGGCCTACGAGCAGTACTTC.

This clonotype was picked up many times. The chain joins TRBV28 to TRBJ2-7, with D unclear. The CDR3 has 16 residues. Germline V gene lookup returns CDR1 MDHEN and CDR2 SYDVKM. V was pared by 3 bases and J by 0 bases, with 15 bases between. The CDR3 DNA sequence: TGTGCCAGCAGTTTTACCTTGGCCGCATACTCCTACGAGCAGTACTTC. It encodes CASSFTLAAYSYEQYF.

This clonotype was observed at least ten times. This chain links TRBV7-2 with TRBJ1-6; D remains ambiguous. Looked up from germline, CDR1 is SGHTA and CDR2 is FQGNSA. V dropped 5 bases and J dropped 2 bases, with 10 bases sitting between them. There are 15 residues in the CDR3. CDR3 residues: CASSKSGPYNSPLHF. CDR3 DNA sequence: TGTGCCAGCAGCAAAAGCGGTCCCTATAATTCACCCCTCCACTTT.

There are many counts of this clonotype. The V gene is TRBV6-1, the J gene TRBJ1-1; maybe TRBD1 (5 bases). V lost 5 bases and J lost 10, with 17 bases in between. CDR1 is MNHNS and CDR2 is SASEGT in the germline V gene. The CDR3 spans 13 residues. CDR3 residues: CASSRDLGSTAFF. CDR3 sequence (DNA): TGTGCCAGCAGTCGGGACTTAGGAAGTACAGCTTTCTTT.

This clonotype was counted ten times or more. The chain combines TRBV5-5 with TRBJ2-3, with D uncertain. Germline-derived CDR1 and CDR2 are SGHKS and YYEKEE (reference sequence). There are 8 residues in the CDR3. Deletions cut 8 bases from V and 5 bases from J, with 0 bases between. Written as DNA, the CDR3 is TGTGCCAGAGATACGCAGTATTTT. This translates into CARDTQYF.

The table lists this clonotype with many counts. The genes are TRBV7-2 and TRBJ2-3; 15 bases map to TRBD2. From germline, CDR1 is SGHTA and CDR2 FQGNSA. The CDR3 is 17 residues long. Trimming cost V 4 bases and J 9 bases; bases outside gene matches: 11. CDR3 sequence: CASSSIRTSGGAWTQYF. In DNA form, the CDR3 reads TGTGCCAGCAGCTCGATCAGGACTAGCGGGGGGGCTTGGACGCAGTATTTT.

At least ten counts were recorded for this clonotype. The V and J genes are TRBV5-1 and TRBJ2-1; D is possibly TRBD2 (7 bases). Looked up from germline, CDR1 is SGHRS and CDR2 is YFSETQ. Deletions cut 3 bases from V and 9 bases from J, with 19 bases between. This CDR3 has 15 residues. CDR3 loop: CASSSLSGGAGEQFF. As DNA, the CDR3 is TGCGCCAGCAGCTCCCTGAGTGGGGGGGCCGGTGAGCAGTTCTTC.

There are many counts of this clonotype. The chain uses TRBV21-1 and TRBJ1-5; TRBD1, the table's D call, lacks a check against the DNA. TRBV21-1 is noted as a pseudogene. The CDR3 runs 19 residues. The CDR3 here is CASSKLATGLPYSNQPQHF. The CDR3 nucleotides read TGTGCCAGCAGCAAACTCGCGACAGGGCTTCCTTATAGCAATCAGCCCCAGCATTTT.

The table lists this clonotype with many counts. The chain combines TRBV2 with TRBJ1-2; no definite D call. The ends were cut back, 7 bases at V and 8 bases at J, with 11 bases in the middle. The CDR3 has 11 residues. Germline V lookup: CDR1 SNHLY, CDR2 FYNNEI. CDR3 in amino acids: CASMSTGGYTF. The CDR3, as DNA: TGTGCCAGCATGTCTACGGGCGGCTACACCTTC. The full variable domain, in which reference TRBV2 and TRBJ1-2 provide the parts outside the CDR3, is EPEVTQTPSHQVTQMGQEVILRCVPISNHLYFYWYRQILGQKVEFLVSFYNNEISEKSEIFDDQFSVERPDGSNFTLKIRSTKLEDSAMYFCASMSTGGYTFGSGTRLTVV.

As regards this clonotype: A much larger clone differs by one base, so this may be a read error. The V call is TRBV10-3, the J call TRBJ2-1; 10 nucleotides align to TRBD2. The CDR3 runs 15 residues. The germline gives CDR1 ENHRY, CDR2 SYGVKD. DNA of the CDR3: TGTGCCTTCAGTGGGGCGACTAGCGGGTACAATGAGCAGTTCTTC. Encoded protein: CAFSGATSGYNEQFF.

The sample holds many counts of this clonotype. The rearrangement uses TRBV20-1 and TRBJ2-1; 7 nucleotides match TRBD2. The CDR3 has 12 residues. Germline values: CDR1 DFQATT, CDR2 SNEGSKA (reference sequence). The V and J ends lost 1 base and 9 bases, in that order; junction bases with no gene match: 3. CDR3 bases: TGCAGTGCTAGAGCGGGGGGTGGTGAGCAGTTCTTC. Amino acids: CSARAGGGEQFF.